This TCR beta chain comes out of a study of blood T cell repertoires in COVID-19. CDR1 is ENHRY, CDR2 SYGVKD, per germline. CDR3 length: 15 residues. Trimming cost V 0 bases and J 2 bases, with 9 bases left between them. Sequencing was performed with immunoSEQ multiplex PCR; in TCRdb, only in-frame clones are kept and a portion is missing. The sample records some 140,000 clones, around 76% being singletons. Sequenced sample: peripheral blood. The sequence came from a man older than 75 with acute or convalescent COVID-19. The rearrangement joins TRBV10-3 to TRBJ2-3; possibly TRBD1 for D (5 bases). The CDR3, as DNA: TGTGCCATCAGTGAGTCGGGGCACTACACAGATACGCAGTATTTT. Translation: CAISESGHYTDTQYF.